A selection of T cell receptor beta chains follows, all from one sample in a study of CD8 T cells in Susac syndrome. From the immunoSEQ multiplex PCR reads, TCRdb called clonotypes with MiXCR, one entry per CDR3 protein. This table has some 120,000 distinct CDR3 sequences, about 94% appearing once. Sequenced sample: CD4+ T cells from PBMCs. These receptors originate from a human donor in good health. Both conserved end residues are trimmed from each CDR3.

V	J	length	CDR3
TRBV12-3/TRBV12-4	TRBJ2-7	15	ASRGGLAGGWIYEQY
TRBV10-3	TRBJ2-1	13	AISNSGSSYNEQF
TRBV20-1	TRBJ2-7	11	SAPAGRAGEQY
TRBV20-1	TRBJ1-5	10	SATYSGQPQH
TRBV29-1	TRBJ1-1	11	SGYRWEDTEAF
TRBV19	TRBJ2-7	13	ASRRRGTSGYEQY
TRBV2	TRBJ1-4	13	ASTRDGITNEKLF
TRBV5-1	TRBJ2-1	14	ASSLGWQGARVEQF
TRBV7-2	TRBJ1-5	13	ASSFTRASNQPQH
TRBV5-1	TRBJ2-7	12	ASSGTGPTYEQY
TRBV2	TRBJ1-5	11	ASSFSSNQPQH
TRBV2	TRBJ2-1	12	ASSSRLGAREQF
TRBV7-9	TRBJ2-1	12	ASSQDSSYNEQF
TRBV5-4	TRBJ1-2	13	ASSWQGQGYYGYT
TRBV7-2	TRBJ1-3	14	ASSLLPPGGGNTIY
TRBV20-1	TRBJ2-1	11	SASGDSYNEQF
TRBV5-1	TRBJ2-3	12	ASSLAQVGDTQY
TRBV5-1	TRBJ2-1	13	ASSGAGVSYNEQF
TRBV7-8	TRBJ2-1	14	ASSLPPPSGLLKQF
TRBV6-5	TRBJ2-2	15	ASSYGPQRSVTGELF
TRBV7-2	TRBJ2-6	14	ASSLAHTSGANVLT
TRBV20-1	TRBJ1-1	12	SARMAGGNTEAF
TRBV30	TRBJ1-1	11	AWSRGTSTEAF
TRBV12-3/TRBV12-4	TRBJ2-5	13	ASSRGLAGAETQY
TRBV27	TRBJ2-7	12	ASRAFTLSHEQY